Listed here are 5 T cell receptor beta chains from one sample, sequenced in a study of cytomegalovirus exposure and HLA in healthy donors. The primer mix had 60 Vbeta and 13 Jbeta primers. Measured with immunoSEQ multiplex PCR; TCRdb has only the in-frame clones, and not every one. The sample contains 200,000 to 250,000 clones, 80% to 85% of which appear only once. Sequenced material: PBMCs. These receptor sequences come from a boy aged 2-9 years in good health and CMV-seronegative.

As DNA, the CDR3 is TGTGCCAGCAGCTTAGACGACAGGGGACCGTACAATGAGCAGTTCTTC. It codes for CASSLDDRGPYNEQFF. The chain links TRBV11-2 to TRBJ2-1; 8 nucleotides line up with TRBD1. The germline gives CDR1 SGHAT, CDR2 FQNNGV. This CDR3 has 16 amino acids. The V gene end was trimmed by 0 bases and the J gene end by 4 bases; junction bases not matched to a gene: 5. Using reference TRBV11-2 and TRBJ2-1 for the parts outside the CDR3, the full variable domain is EAGVAQSPRYKIIEKRQSVAFWCNPISGHATLYWYQQILGQGPKLLIQFQNNGVVDDSQLPKDRFSAERLKGVDSTLKIQPAKLEDSAVYLCASSLDDRGPYNEQFFGPGTRLTVL.

This chain links TRBV5-4 with TRBJ2-3; 13 bases agree with TRBD2. Germline lookup yields CDR1 SGHNT and CDR2 YYREEE (reference sequence). Trimming removed 3 bases from V and 6 bases from J; junction bases left unmatched: 4. The CDR3 is made up of 15 amino acids. CDR3 residues: CASSSLAGGTDTQYF. CDR3 sequence (DNA): TGTGCCAGCAGCTCACTAGCGGGGGGGACCGATACGCAGTATTTT.

This chain joins TRBV5-6 and TRBJ1-2, with D hard to call. Germline CDR1 SGHDT, CDR2 YYEEEE. The CDR3 runs to 15 residues. V was cut by 1 base and J by 4 bases, with 14 bases left in between. Written as DNA, the CDR3 is TGTGCCAGCAGCTTGTTTTCGGGGTCTGGCTATGGCTACACCTTC. This translates into CASSLFSGSGYGYTF.

The chain uses TRBV10-3 and TRBJ1-3; a possible D gene is TRBD1 (5 bases). Germline V gives CDR1 ENHRY, CDR2 SYGVKD. The CDR3 is 12 residues long. V was clipped by 11 bases and J by 4 bases, with 12 bases between them. DNA of the CDR3: TGTGCCTCAGCCCCAGGGGGAAACACCATATATTTT. The encoded protein is CASAPGGNTIYF.

The V gene is TRBV29-1, the J gene TRBJ2-7, with D perhaps TRBD1 (6 bases). CDR3 length: 12 amino acids. Trimming took 6 bases from V and 3 from J, leaving 12 bases between them. In germline, CDR1 is SQVTM, CDR2 ANQGSEA. CDR3 in DNA: TGCAGCGTAGAGGACAGACGCTACGAGCAGTACTTC. Its translation is CSVEDRRYEQYF.